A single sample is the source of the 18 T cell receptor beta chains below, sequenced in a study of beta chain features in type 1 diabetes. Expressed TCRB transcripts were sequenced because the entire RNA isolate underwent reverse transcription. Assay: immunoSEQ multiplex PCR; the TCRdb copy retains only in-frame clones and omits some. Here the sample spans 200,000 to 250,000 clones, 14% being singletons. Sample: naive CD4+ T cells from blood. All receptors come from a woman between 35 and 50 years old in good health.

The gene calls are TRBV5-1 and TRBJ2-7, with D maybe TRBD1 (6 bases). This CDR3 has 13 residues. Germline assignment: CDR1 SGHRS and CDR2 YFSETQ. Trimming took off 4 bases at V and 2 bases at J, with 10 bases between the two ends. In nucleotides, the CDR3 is TGCGCCAGCAGCGGAGGACAGACCTACGAGCAGTACTTC. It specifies CASSGGQTYEQYF.

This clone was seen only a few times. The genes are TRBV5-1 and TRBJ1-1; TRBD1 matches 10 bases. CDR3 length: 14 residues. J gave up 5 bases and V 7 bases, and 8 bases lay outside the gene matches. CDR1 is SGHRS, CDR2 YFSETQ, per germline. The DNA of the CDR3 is TGCGCCAGCCTTCTAGGGACAGGGGAAACTGAAGCTTTCTTT. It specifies CASLLGTGETEAFF.

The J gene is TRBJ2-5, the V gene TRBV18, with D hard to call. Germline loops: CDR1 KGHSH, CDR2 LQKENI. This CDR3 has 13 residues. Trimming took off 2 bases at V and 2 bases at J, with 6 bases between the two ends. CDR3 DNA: TGTGCCAGCTCACCAAGCCAACAAGAGACCCAGTACTTC. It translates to CASSPSQQETQYF.

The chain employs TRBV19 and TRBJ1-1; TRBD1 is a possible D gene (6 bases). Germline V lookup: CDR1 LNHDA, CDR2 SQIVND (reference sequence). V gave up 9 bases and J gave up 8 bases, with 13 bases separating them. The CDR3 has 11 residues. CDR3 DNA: TGTGCCAGCCTGTGGCAGGGGGAAGCTTTCTTT. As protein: CASLWQGEAFF. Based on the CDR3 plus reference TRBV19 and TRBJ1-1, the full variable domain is DGGITQSPKYLFRKEGQNVTLSCEQNLNHDAMYWYRQDPGQGLRLIYYSQIVNDFQKGDIAEGYSVSREKKESFPLTVTSAQKNPTAFYLCASLWQGEAFFGQGTRLTVV.

The CDR3 loop reads CASKTLDRTYTF. CDR3 DNA sequence: TGTGCCAGCAAGACGCTCGACAGGACCTACACCTTC. The V and J genes are TRBV6-5 and TRBJ1-2, with a possible D match to TRBD1 (6 bases). Germline values: CDR1 MNHEY, CDR2 SVGAGI. This CDR3 has 12 residues. V dropped 7 bases and J dropped 10 bases, with 16 bases sitting between them.

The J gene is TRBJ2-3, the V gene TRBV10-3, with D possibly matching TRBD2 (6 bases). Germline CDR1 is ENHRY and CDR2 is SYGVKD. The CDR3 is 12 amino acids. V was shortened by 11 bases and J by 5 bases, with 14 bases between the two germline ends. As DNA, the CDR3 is TGTGCCCCAATGGGGGGTGGAGATACGCAGTATTTT. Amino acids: CAPMGGGDTQYF.

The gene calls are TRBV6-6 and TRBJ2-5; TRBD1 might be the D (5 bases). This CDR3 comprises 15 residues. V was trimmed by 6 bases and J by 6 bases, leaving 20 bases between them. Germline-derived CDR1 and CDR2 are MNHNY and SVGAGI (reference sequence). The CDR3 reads CASRPDRTRSKTQYF. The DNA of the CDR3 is TGTGCCAGCAGGCCCGATAGGACACGGAGCAAGACCCAGTACTTC.

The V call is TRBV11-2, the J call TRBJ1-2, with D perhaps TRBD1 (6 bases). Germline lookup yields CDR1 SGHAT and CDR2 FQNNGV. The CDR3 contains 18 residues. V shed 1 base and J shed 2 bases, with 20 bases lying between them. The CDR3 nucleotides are TGTGCCAGCAGCTTAGGCTGGGACAATAAAGATGAAAACTATGGCTACACCTTC. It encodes CASSLGWDNKDENYGYTF.

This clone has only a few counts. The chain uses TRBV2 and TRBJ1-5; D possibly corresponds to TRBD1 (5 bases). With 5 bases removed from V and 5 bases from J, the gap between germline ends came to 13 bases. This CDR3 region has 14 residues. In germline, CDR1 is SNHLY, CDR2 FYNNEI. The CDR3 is CASSILGGDQPQHF. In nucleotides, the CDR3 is TGTGCCAGCAGTATCCTGGGGGGGGATCAGCCCCAGCATTTT.

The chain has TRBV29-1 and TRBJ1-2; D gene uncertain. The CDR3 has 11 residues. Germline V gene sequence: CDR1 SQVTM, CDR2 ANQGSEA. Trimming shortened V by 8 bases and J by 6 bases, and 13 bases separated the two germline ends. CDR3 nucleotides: TGCAGCCTCCGAAGCCGAAATGGCTACACCTTC. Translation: CSLRSRNGYTF.

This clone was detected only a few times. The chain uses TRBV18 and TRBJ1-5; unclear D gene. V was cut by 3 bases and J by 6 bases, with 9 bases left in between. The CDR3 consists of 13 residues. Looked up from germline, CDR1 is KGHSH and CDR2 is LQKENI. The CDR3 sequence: CASSPRAGQPQHF. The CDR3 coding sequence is TGTGCCAGCTCACCGCGGGCAGGTCAGCCCCAGCATTTT.

The chain's CDR3 is CASSLGGGFYEQYF. CDR3 in DNA: TGTGCCAGCAGCTTAGGAGGCGGGTTCTACGAGCAGTACTTC. The J gene is TRBJ2-7, the V gene TRBV7-2; D is perhaps TRBD2 (5 bases). The V end was cut by 1 base, the J end by 3 bases, with 10 bases between. In germline, CDR1 is SGHTA, CDR2 FQGNSA. This CDR3 comprises 14 residues.

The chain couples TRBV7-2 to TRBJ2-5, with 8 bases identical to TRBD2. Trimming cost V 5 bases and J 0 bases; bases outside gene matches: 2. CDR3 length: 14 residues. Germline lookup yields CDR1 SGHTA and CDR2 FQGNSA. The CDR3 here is CASSPGLDQETQYF. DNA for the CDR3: TGTGCCAGCAGCCCGGGACTAGACCAAGAGACCCAGTACTTC. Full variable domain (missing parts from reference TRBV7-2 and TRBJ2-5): GAGVSQSPSNKVTEKGKDVELRCDPISGHTALYWYRQSLGQGLEFLIYFQGNSAPDKSGLPSDRFSAERTGGSVSTLTIQRTQQEDSAVYLCASSPGLDQETQYFGPGTRLLVL.

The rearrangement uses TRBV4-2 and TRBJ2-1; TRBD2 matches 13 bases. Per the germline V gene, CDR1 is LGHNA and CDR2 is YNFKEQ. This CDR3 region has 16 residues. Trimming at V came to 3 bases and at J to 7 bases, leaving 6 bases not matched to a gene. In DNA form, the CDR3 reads TGTGCCAGCAGCCAGGAAGGACTAGCGGGGGTTAATGAGCAGTTCTTC. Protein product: CASSQEGLAGVNEQFF.

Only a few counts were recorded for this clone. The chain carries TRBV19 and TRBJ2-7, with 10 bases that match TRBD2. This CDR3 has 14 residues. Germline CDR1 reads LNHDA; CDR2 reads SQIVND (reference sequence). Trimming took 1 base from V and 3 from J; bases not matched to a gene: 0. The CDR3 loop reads CASSIGTSGYEQYF. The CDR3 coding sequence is TGTGCCAGTAGTATAGGGACTAGCGGCTACGAGCAGTACTTC.

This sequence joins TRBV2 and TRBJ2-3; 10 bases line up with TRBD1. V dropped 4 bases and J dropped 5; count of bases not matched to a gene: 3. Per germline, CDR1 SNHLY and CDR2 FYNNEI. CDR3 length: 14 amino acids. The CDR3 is CASSVDRGRDTQYF. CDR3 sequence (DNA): TGTGCCAGCAGTGTGGACAGGGGGAGAGATACGCAGTATTTT.

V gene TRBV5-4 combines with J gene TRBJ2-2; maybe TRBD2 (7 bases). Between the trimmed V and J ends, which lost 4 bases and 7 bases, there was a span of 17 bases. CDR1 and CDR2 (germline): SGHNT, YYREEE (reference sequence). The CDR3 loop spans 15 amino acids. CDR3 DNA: TGTGCCAGCAGCCCCCCCGCGGGGGCCCACGGGGAGCTGTTTTTT. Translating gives CASSPPAGAHGELFF. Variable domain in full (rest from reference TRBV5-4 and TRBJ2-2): ETGVTQSPTHLIKTRGQQVTLRCSSQSGHNTVSWYQQALGQGPQFIFQYYREEENGRGNFPPRFSGLQFPNYSSELNVNALELDDSALYLCASSPPAGAHGELFFGEGSRLTVL.

The CDR3 region has the DNA TGTGCCAGCAGCCTGACAGGGAACACCGGGGAGCTGTTTTTT. It yields the protein CASSLTGNTGELFF. V is TRBV6-5 and J is TRBJ2-2; perhaps TRBD1 as D (6 bases). The V end lost 6 bases, the J end lost 1 base, and 9 bases lay between the germline ends. This CDR3 contains 14 residues. The germline V gene encodes CDR1 MNHEY and CDR2 SVGAGI.